Sequencing of this TCR beta chain was carried out in a study of blood T cells in healthy people across ages. Through a sample-barcoded 5' primer and a J-beta primer mix, a second PCR was run for roughly 7 to 11 cycles. Each CDR3 protein gets one entry after TCRdb re-called the 5' RACE reads with MiXCR. The profile covers around 1,600,000 distinct CDR3 sequences, with approximately 42% appearing a single time and around 4% taken by the ten largest. Per germline, CDR1 LNHDA and CDR2 SQIVND (reference sequence). Deletions cut 6 bases from V and 4 bases from J, with 17 bases between. The CDR3 consists of 15 residues.

The specimen sequenced was blood. The chain has TRBV19 and TRBJ2-3; D possibly corresponds to TRBD2 (6 bases). This receptor was obtained from a young woman in good health. The CDR3 DNA reads as TGTGCCAGTAGGGAGGGGCGGGGACCTCCAGATACGCAGTATTTT. Protein sequence: CASREGRGPPDTQYF.